This T cell receptor beta chain was sequenced in a study of T cell changes during pregnancy in multiple sclerosis. CDR1 and CDR2 (germline): MNHNS, SASEGT. This CDR3 contains 13 residues. The ends were cut back, 8 bases at V and 1 base at J, with 9 bases in the middle. TCRdb's copy holds only in-frame clones and misses some; the assay was immunoSEQ multiplex PCR. This table has around 69,000 clones, roughly nine tenths appearing once. The chain has TRBV6-1 and TRBJ2-1; maybe TRBD2 (5 bases). This specimen consisted of peripheral blood, obtained in the third trimester of pregnancy. This receptor was identified in a female donor with multiple sclerosis, enrolled in a pregnancy study. This CDR3 reads CASLAGSYNEQFF. For the CDR3, the DNA is TGTGCCAGCTTGGCGGGTTCCTACAATGAGCAGTTCTTC.